The 22 T cell receptor beta chains listed next were all sequenced from one sample in a study of blood T cell repertoires in COVID-19. TCRdb's table, derived via immunoSEQ multiplex PCR, lists solely in-frame clones and lacks some. Altogether approximately 80,000 clones are present, about four fifths being singletons, with the ten largest covering less than 11%. The sample comprised peripheral blood. Receptors were obtained from a man in his fifties or sixties with acute or convalescent COVID-19.

This clone has a handful of counts. J is TRBJ2-1 and V is TRBV29-1; the match to TRBD1 covers 7 bases. Unmatched junction bases numbered 9, after V lost 7 bases and J lost 9 bases. From germline, CDR1 is SQVTM and CDR2 ANQGSEA. CDR3 size: 12 residues. CDR3 amino acids: CSAKDRASEQFF. The CDR3 nucleotides read TGCAGCGCAAAAGACAGGGCTAGTGAGCAGTTCTTC.

This clone was detected once. The rearrangement uses TRBV28 and TRBJ1-4; TRBD1 aligns across 9 bases. The CDR3 spans 13 residues. The germline V gene encodes CDR1 MDHEN and CDR2 SYDVKM. V shed 6 bases and J 8 bases; nucleotides not matched to a gene: 4. The CDR3 loop is CASRGTGNEKLFF. Here the CDR3 DNA reads TGTGCCAGCAGAGGGACAGGGAACGAAAAACTGTTTTTT.

The genes are TRBV12-3 or TRBV12-4 and TRBJ2-1, with 8 bases that match TRBD1. The V and J ends lost 7 bases and 10 bases, in that order; junction bases with no gene match: 6. The CDR3 contains 12 residues. The CDR3, as DNA: TGTGCCAGCATGGGGACAGGACGGGAGCAGTTCTTC. It is translated as CASMGTGREQFF.

V gene TRBV6-5 combines with J gene TRBJ2-6; perhaps TRBD1 as D (5 bases). Germline CDR1 and CDR2: MNHEY and SVGAGI. There are 14 residues in the CDR3. Trimming removed 7 bases from V and 9 bases from J, with 16 bases in between. The CDR3 DNA sequence: TGTGCCAGCAATAGACAGCCGGGTAGCAACGTCCTGACTTTC. It yields the protein CASNRQPGSNVLTF.

V is TRBV3-1 (or the pseudogene TRBV3-2) and J is TRBJ1-5, with no clear D. The CDR3 contains 12 residues. Trimming removed 5 bases at V and 5 bases at J, with 7 bases between. Per the germline V gene, CDR1 is LGHDT and CDR2 is YNNKEL (reference sequence). The CDR3 DNA reads as TGTGCCAGCAGCTCAAGAGATCAGCCCCAGCATTTT. Its protein product is CASSSRDQPQHF.

V is TRBV10-3 and J is TRBJ1-1; TRBD1 agrees at 8 bases. Germline CDR1 ENHRY, CDR2 SYGVKD. V lost 10 bases to trimming and J lost 5 bases; unmatched junction nucleotides: 9. The CDR3 covers 13 residues. As DNA, the CDR3 is TGTGCCACCCTAAACAGGGGGGAGACTGAAGCTTTCTTT. It translates to CATLNRGETEAFF.

The rearrangement joins TRBV5-1 to TRBJ1-2; possibly TRBD1 for D (6 bases). This CDR3 spans 16 amino acids. CDR1 SGHRS and CDR2 YFSETQ come from the germline V gene. V was cut by 2 bases and J by 0 bases, with 14 bases left in between. The CDR3, as DNA: TGCGCCAGCAGCTTAGGACAGCTTCTAGCTAACTATGGCTACACCTTC. This sequence encodes CASSLGQLLANYGYTF.

The V and J genes are TRBV5-1 and TRBJ1-1; the match to TRBD1 covers 9 bases. V trimming: 4 bases; J trimming: 5 bases; junction bases outside the gene matches: 3. The V gene's germline CDR1 is SGHRS and CDR2 YFSETQ. This CDR3 region has 13 residues. The CDR3 spells CASSTGTGTEAFF. CDR3 DNA: TGCGCCAGCAGCACCGGGACAGGGACTGAAGCTTTCTTT.

The gene calls are TRBV5-8 and TRBJ2-1; TRBD1 aligns across 7 bases. This CDR3 is built from 14 residues. Germline V gives CDR1 SGHTS, CDR2 YDEGEE. With 5 bases clipped from V and 3 bases from J, the junction kept 5 bases outside the gene matches. The CDR3 reads CASSTGTDYNEQFF. For the CDR3, the DNA is TGTGCCAGCAGTACCGGGACAGACTACAATGAGCAGTTCTTC.

The chain couples TRBV5-4 to TRBJ2-1; 13 nucleotides align to TRBD2. The CDR3 covers 14 residues. CDR1 SGHNT and CDR2 YYREEE come from the germline V gene (reference sequence). V dropped 4 bases and J dropped 9; count of bases not matched to a gene: 4. CDR3 DNA sequence: TGTGCCAGCAGCGGACTAGCGGGAGTTAGTGAGCAGTTCTTC. Its translation: CASSGLAGVSEQFF.

The chain uses TRBV7-2 and TRBJ2-7; 8 bases match TRBD2. Germline CDR1 SGHTA, CDR2 FQGNSA. This CDR3 is built from 14 residues. V shed 2 bases and J 4 bases; nucleotides not matched to a gene: 4. CDR3 in amino acids: CASSLFREGYEQYF. DNA for the CDR3: TGTGCCAGCAGCTTATTCCGGGAGGGGTACGAGCAGTACTTC.

The rearrangement links TRBV12-5 to TRBJ1-2, with D perhaps matching TRBD1 (6 bases). The length of the CDR3 is 16 residues. Germline values: CDR1 LGHNT, CDR2 FRNRAP. V dropped 1 base and J dropped 5 bases, with 17 bases sitting between them. CDR3 nucleotide sequence: TGTGCTAGTGGTTTGGGACAGGTGGGCGGTGTATATGGCTACACCTTC. As protein: CASGLGQVGGVYGYTF.

The chain links TRBV2 to TRBJ1-4, with 12 bases identical to TRBD1. The V gene's germline CDR1 is SNHLY and CDR2 FYNNEI. Unmatched junction bases numbered 10, after V lost 6 bases and J lost 8 bases. The CDR3 is made up of 16 amino acids. The CDR3 DNA reads as TGTGCCAGCAGACCCGGGACAGGGGGCTCGGGGGAAAAACTGTTTTTT. Translated, it gives CASRPGTGGSGEKLFF. The whole variable domain, remainder taken from reference TRBV2 and TRBJ1-4, is EPEVTQTPSHQVTQMGQEVILRCVPISNHLYFYWYRQILGQKVEFLVSFYNNEISEKSEIFDDQFSVERPDGSNFTLKIRSTKLEDSAMYFCASRPGTGGSGEKLFFGSGTQLSVL.

CDR3 region: CASSATGPNQPQHF. CDR3 nucleotide sequence: TGTGCCAGCTCAGCGACAGGCCCGAATCAGCCCCAGCATTTT. V is TRBV18 and J is TRBJ1-5, with D possibly matching TRBD1 (6 bases). Germline V lookup: CDR1 KGHSH, CDR2 LQKENI. The CDR3 totals 14 residues. V lost 5 bases to trimming and J lost 4 bases, with 12 bases between them.

In nucleotides, the CDR3 is TGTGCCAGCAGGCTTCTGCGGGAACTCTACAATGAGCAGTTCTTC. Protein: CASRLLRELYNEQFF. The gene calls are TRBV7-2 and TRBJ2-1; D possibly corresponds to TRBD2 (6 bases). From germline, CDR1 is SGHTA and CDR2 FQGNSA. V was cut by 6 bases and J by 3 bases, with 15 bases left in between. There are 15 residues in the CDR3.

The chain recombines TRBV7-9 with TRBJ2-2, with 9 nucleotides matching TRBD2. The CDR3 is 16 residues long. V lost 3 bases to trimming and J lost 2 bases; unmatched junction nucleotides: 4. Germline V gene data show CDR1 as SEHNR and CDR2 as FQNEAQ (reference sequence). CDR3 residues: CASSLGSGSNTGELFF. The DNA for the CDR3 is TGTGCCAGCAGCTTGGGTAGCGGGAGCAACACCGGGGAGCTGTTTTTT.

The chain uses TRBV7-2 and TRBJ2-2; 11 bases are shared with TRBD2. This CDR3 has 16 amino acids. The trim removed 5 bases at V and 7 bases at J, leaving 9 bases unmatched. Germline lookup yields CDR1 SGHTA and CDR2 FQGNSA. The CDR3: CASSPTSGRIGGELFF. CDR3 sequence (DNA): TGTGCCAGCAGCCCCACTAGCGGGAGAATCGGCGGGGAGCTGTTTTTT.

The chain carries TRBV16 and TRBJ1-5; 7 bases fit TRBD1. With V trimmed by 6 bases and J by 3 bases, 5 bases remained unmatched. The length of the CDR3 is 14 residues. Germline V gene data show CDR1 as KGHSY and CDR2 as FQNENV. CDR3 nucleotides: TGTGCCAGCAGTCGACAGGGTAACAATCAGCCCCAGCATTTT. Protein product: CASSRQGNNQPQHF.

This clone turned up a few times. The chain combines TRBV5-1 with TRBJ1-1; D unclear. There are 11 residues in the CDR3. V was clipped by 5 bases and J by 1 base, with 3 bases between them. Germline CDR1 SGHRS, CDR2 YFSETQ. CDR3 region: CASRQNTEAFF. DNA for the CDR3: TGCGCCAGCAGACAGAACACTGAAGCTTTCTTT.

This chain connects TRBV19 to TRBJ2-7; D possibly corresponds to TRBD2 (6 bases). Looked up from germline, CDR1 is LNHDA and CDR2 is SQIVND (reference sequence). Trimming took 7 bases from V and 2 from J, leaving 18 bases between them. This CDR3 contains 15 residues. As DNA, the CDR3 is TGTGCCAGTACCCTGGGCGGGACTGGAACCTACGAGCAGTACTTC. Protein product: CASTLGGTGTYEQYF.

The CDR3 bases are TGTGCCAGCCAGGGGTGGGTTACAGGGGGCTACGAGCAGTACTTC. This encodes CASQGWVTGGYEQYF. The V and J genes are TRBV6-5 and TRBJ2-7, with TRBD1 identical over 8 bases. J was trimmed by 3 bases and V by 8 bases; bases with no gene match: 12. The CDR3 loop spans 15 amino acids. Germline values: CDR1 MNHEY, CDR2 SVGAGI.

The chain uses TRBV4-3 and TRBJ2-3; weak D call: TRBD2 (5 bases). V was pared by 4 bases and J by 0 bases, with 14 bases between. Germline CDR1 is LGHNA and CDR2 is YSLEER. The CDR3 is made up of 16 amino acids. In DNA, the CDR3 is TGCGCCAGCAGCCGGAAGCGCGGGTTTAGCACAGATACGCAGTATTTT. Protein: CASSRKRGFSTDTQYF.